This entry is about one T cell receptor (beta chain). Its antigen remains unidentified. The trim removed 6 bases at V and 0 bases at J, leaving 9 bases unmatched. There are 16 residues in the CDR3. CDR1 MNHNS and CDR2 SASEGT come from the germline V gene. This sample stems from a study of T cells after yellow fever vaccination. Study-level points and caveats: Among all clonotypes, a small share was observed in both CD4 and CD8 compartments. From the bulk population, abundant clonotypes could contaminate and appear within FACS-sorted repertoires. It was the secondary response that reached its peak faster, day 5 versus 15, but it was weaker. Post-booster reappearance was seen for most primary-vaccination clones (roughly 96% CD4, roughly 91% CD8).

MiXCR, applied by TCRdb to the 5' RACE reads, yields one record per CDR3 protein. The table records 450,000 to 600,000 distinct CDR3 sequences, about 13% of them present only once. This chain uses TRBV6-1 with TRBJ2-7; 9 bases are a match to TRBD2. This material consisted of PBMCs, taken on the day of the yellow fever booster vaccination. The receptor comes from a man aged 30-40 years who received the YFV17D yellow fever vaccine. The CDR3 loop reads CASSDLTSGRSYEQYF. The CDR3 coding sequence is TGTGCCAGCAGCGATTTAACTAGCGGGCGCTCCTACGAGCAGTACTTC.